These 22 T cell receptor beta chains were sequenced from one sample in a study of OX40 agonist ivuxolimab in advanced cancers. Some clones are missing from TCRdb's copy, which holds only in-frame ones; the method was immunoSEQ multiplex PCR. This table has tens of thousands of clones, around 89% appearing once. The sequences come from CD4+ or CD8+ T cells sorted from blood, collected in a trial of the OX40 agonist ivuxolimab. The receptors were sampled from an adult with an advanced solid tumor such as melanoma, head and neck, liver or kidney cancer.

This clone was detected only a few times. This sequence joins TRBV29-1 and TRBJ2-4, with 7 positions matching TRBD1. The V segment lost 6 bases and the J segment 8 bases; nucleotides outside the gene matches: 10. Germline V CDR1 and CDR2: SQVTM, ANQGSEA. This CDR3 has 13 amino acids. The CDR3 DNA sequence: TGCAGCGTGACAGGGTGGGCGAGCGACATTCAGTACTTC. This translates into CSVTGWASDIQYF.

The rearrangement joins TRBV11-2 to TRBJ2-2; 7 bases align to TRBD1. Germline values: CDR1 SGHAT, CDR2 FQNNGV. After removal of 8 bases from V and 6 bases from J, the junction contained 9 bases not matched to a gene. The CDR3 has 14 residues. The CDR3 DNA reads as TGTGCCAGCCGGGGACAGTTTCAGGCCGGGGAGCTGTTTTTT. This encodes CASRGQFQAGELFF.

The chain couples TRBV18 to TRBJ1-2, with D possibly matching TRBD1 (5 bases). Trimming removed 2 bases at V and 6 bases at J, with 13 bases between. From germline, CDR1 is KGHSH and CDR2 LQKENI. CDR3 size: 14 residues. The CDR3 DNA reads TGTGCCAGCTCACCATCAGGGCGAGATCATGGCTACACCTTC. Amino acids: CASSPSGRDHGYTF.

This clone was observed once. The chain is built from TRBV28 and TRBJ1-2; 7 nucleotides line up with TRBD1. The CDR3 runs 14 residues. With 0 bases clipped from V and 13 bases from J, the junction kept 11 bases outside the gene matches. From germline, CDR1 is MDHEN and CDR2 SYDVKM. The CDR3: CASSLWTGKGVGTF. CDR3 bases: TGTGCCAGCAGTTTATGGACAGGGAAGGGGGTCGGCACCTTC.

The chain couples TRBV10-2 to TRBJ2-3; D might be TRBD2 (6 bases). Germline V gene lookup returns CDR1 WSHSY and CDR2 SAAADI. The CDR3 is 15 amino acids. Trimming removed 6 bases from V and 1 base from J, with 14 bases in between. CDR3 in DNA: TGCGCCAGCAGAGAAGAGTGGGGGGGCACAGATACGCAGTATTTT. It translates to CASREEWGGTDTQYF.

The V and J genes are TRBV9 and TRBJ2-5; D might be TRBD2 (6 bases). V lost 3 bases to trimming and J lost 2 bases, with 14 bases between them. This CDR3 contains 15 residues. In germline, CDR1 is SGDLS, CDR2 YYNGEE. This chain's CDR3 is CASSASGTSQETQYF. As DNA, the CDR3 is TGTGCCAGCAGCGCATCCGGGACTTCTCAAGAGACCCAGTACTTC.

CDR3 nucleotide sequence: TGTGCCAGCAGCATGGAGCGGCCCCAAAAAAAGACTGAAGCTTTCTTT. This sequence encodes CASSMERPQKKTEAFF. V is TRBV21-1 and J is TRBJ1-1. TRBV21-1 is designated a pseudogene. The CDR3 has 16 amino acids.

The genes are TRBV5-1 and TRBJ1-1, with 12 positions matching TRBD1. Germline-derived CDR1 and CDR2 are SGHRS and YFSETQ. The CDR3 is 15 residues long. The V gene end was trimmed by 4 bases and the J gene end by 5 bases; junction bases not matched to a gene: 6. The CDR3 protein is CASSEGQGAETEAFF. As DNA, the CDR3 is TGCGCCAGCAGCGAGGGACAGGGGGCGGAGACTGAAGCTTTCTTT.

This chain uses TRBV7-8 with TRBJ1-2, with D perhaps matching TRBD1 (5 bases). CDR3 length: 11 amino acids. The germline V gene encodes CDR1 SGHVS and CDR2 FQNEAQ. Trimming removed 8 bases at V and 8 bases at J, with 12 bases between. CDR3 nucleotide sequence: TGTGCCAGCTCGGGGGTGGAAGGCTACACCTTC. Translated, it gives CASSGVEGYTF.

This chain uses TRBV10-3 with TRBJ2-6, with D unclear. V dropped 4 bases and J dropped 0 bases, with 7 bases sitting between them. Germline lookup yields CDR1 ENHRY and CDR2 SYGVKD. The CDR3 length is 15 residues. The CDR3 region has the DNA TGTGCCATCAGTGGGACGACCTCTGGGGCCAACGTCCTGACTTTC. It specifies CAISGTTSGANVLTF.

The rearrangement links TRBV6-6 to TRBJ1-5; 7 bases agree with TRBD1. This CDR3 region has 14 residues. The junction had 11 bases not matched to a gene; V was cut back by 6 bases and J by 9 bases. From germline, CDR1 is MNHNY and CDR2 SVGAGI (reference sequence). This CDR3 is CASSKTGAKSPQHF. The CDR3 DNA follows: TGTGCCAGCAGCAAAACAGGGGCGAAGTCGCCCCAGCATTTT.

This chain links TRBV5-4 with TRBJ2-1; tentatively, D is TRBD2 (6 bases). Trimming removed 2 bases from V and 0 bases from J, with 9 bases in between. Germline values: CDR1 SGHNT, CDR2 YYREEE (reference sequence). CDR3 length: 15 amino acids. The CDR3 bases are TGTGCCAGCAGCTTCGGGGGTAGCTCCTACAATGAGCAGTTCTTC. Translating it yields CASSFGGSSYNEQFF.

The CDR3: CASSATGGSNQPQHF. CDR3 coding DNA: TGTGCCAGTAGTGCGACAGGGGGCAGCAATCAGCCCCAGCATTTT. The chain is built from TRBV19 and TRBJ1-5, with 10 bases matching TRBD1. Germline CDR1 and CDR2: LNHDA and SQIVND (reference sequence). The CDR3 has 15 amino acids. V was clipped by 5 bases and J by 1 base; unmatched bases: 2.

The genes are TRBV29-1 and TRBJ2-1, with 15 bases lining up with TRBD2. CDR1 is SQVTM, CDR2 ANQGSEA, per germline. The CDR3 is 12 amino acids. The ends lost 7 bases at V and 15 bases at J; junction bases unmatched: 7. This CDR3 reads CSAGTSGGPRFF. CDR3 DNA: TGCAGCGCCGGGACTAGCGGGGGGCCTCGGTTCTTC.

V usage is TRBV10-3 and J usage is TRBJ1-1, with D unresolved. CDR3 size: 13 residues. Germline CDR1 and CDR2: ENHRY and SYGVKD. V lost 3 bases and J 0 bases, leaving 5 bases between the germline ends. CDR3 residues: CAISDPVNTEAFF. The DNA for the CDR3 is TGTGCCATCAGTGACCCGGTGAACACTGAAGCTTTCTTT.

The chain is built from TRBV10-3 and TRBJ2-2; D perhaps matches TRBD1 (6 bases). The CDR3 is made up of 14 amino acids. Germline V CDR1 and CDR2: ENHRY, SYGVKD. The germline V and J ends were trimmed by 10 bases and 0 bases, with 12 bases remaining between them. The CDR3: CATNQGPNTGELFF. In DNA form, the CDR3 reads TGTGCCACCAACCAGGGGCCGAACACCGGGGAGCTGTTTTTT.

This chain joins TRBV6-5 and TRBJ1-4; 7 bases match TRBD1. Germline CDR1 is MNHEY and CDR2 is SVGAGI. The trim removed 2 bases at V and 4 bases at J, leaving 4 bases unmatched. The CDR3 loop spans 15 amino acids. CDR3 in amino acids: CASSYAGQRNEKLFF. CDR3 DNA: TGTGCCAGCAGTTACGCGGGACAGCGTAATGAAAAACTGTTTTTT.

This rearrangement joins TRBV9 to TRBJ2-5; D is undetermined. This CDR3 contains 15 residues. V was shortened by 4 bases and J by 0 bases, with 13 bases between the two germline ends. The germline V gene encodes CDR1 SGDLS and CDR2 YYNGEE. The CDR3 DNA reads TGTGCCAGCAGCCCCCGCCCGGCAGACCAAGAGACCCAGTACTTC. Translating gives CASSPRPADQETQYF.

This clone was seen once. The J gene is TRBJ1-4, the V gene TRBV7-3; 7 bases align to TRBD1. CDR1 is SGHTA and CDR2 is FQGTGA in the germline V gene. The CDR3 is 18 residues long. V lost 7 bases to trimming and J lost 0 bases; unmatched junction nucleotides: 14. CDR3 nucleotide sequence: TGTGCCAGCACCCAGGGACAGCTCAGACTATCAACTAATGAAAAACTGTTTTTT. Residues: CASTQGQLRLSTNEKLFF.

The rearrangement joins TRBV16 to TRBJ1-1; D ambiguous. Trimming left V 0 bases short and J 7 bases short, with 15 bases between. Germline CDR1 reads KGHSY; CDR2 reads FQNENV. The CDR3 extends over 15 amino acids. The CDR3 spells CASSQSRAAKGEAFF. CDR3 nucleotides: TGTGCCAGCAGCCAATCTAGGGCCGCGAAAGGTGAAGCTTTCTTT.

The V call is TRBV4-1, the J call TRBJ2-7; TRBD1 is a possible D gene (5 bases). Germline CDR1 MGHRA, CDR2 YSYEKL. The CDR3 totals 15 residues. Trimming took 4 bases from V and 2 from J, leaving 15 bases between them. The CDR3 nucleotides are TGCGCCAGCAGCCTTACCCTGACAGCCGCCTACGAGCAGTACTTC. It specifies CASSLTLTAAYEQYF.

The gene calls are TRBV7-3 and TRBJ1-2, with TRBD1 as a possible D gene (6 bases). The germline V and J ends were trimmed by 5 bases and 4 bases, with 11 bases remaining between them. Looked up from germline, CDR1 is SGHTA and CDR2 is FQGTGA. The CDR3 consists of 13 residues. CDR3 region: CASSPGATYGYTF. The CDR3, as DNA: TGTGCCAGCAGCCCAGGGGCTACCTATGGCTACACCTTC.